This T cell receptor beta chain was found in a study of T cells in Graves' hyperthyroidism and ophthalmopathy. The PBMCs had their origin in 7.5 to 10 ml of fresh peripheral blood. The source material, RNA transcripts, was used to amplify TCR beta CDR3 regions. The HTBI set primed first-round TCR CDR3 RT-PCR. TCRdb used MiXCR to reprocess the multiplex PCR reads, holding one entry per CDR3 protein. The table has some 550,000 distinct CDR3 sequences, about a sixth seen once. This clonotype was found many times. This clonotype originated in a woman aged 40 to 50 with Graves' ophthalmopathy. The source material was blood.

The CDR3 DNA follows: TGTGCCAGCAGCTATGGACAGGGGGTAGAAGAGACCCAGTACTTC. Protein product: CASSYGQGVEETQYF. The chain employs TRBV7-8 and TRBJ2-5; 10 bases fit TRBD1. Unmatched junction bases numbered 5, after V lost 4 bases and J lost 3 bases. The CDR3 extends over 15 amino acids. Germline assignment: CDR1 SGHVS and CDR2 FQNEAQ.